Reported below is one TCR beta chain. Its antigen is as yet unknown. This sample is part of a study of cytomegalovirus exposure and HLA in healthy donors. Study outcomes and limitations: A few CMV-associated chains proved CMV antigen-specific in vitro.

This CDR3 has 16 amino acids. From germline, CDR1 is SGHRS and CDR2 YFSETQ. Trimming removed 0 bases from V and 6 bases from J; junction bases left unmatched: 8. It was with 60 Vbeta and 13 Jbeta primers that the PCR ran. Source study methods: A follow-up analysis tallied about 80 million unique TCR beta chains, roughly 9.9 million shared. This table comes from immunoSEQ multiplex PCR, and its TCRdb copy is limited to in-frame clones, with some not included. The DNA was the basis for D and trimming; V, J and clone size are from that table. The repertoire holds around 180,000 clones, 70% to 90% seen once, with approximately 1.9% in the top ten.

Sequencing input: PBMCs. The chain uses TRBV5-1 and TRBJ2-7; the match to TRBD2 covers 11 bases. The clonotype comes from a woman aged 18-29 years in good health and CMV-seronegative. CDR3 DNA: TGCGCCAGCAGCTTGGGGCTAGCGGGAGGATTCGGCGAGCAGTACTTC. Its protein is CASSLGLAGGFGEQYF.